These 18 T cell receptor beta chains came from one sample sequenced in a study of T cells in Graves' hyperthyroidism and ophthalmopathy. Amplified TCR beta CDR3 regions derived from RNA transcripts. Using the HTBI primer set, a first-round RT-PCR was run on the TCR CDR3. MiXCR, applied by TCRdb to the multiplex PCR reads, yields one record per CDR3 protein. In the table there are under 350,000 distinct CDR3 sequences, over 15% of which are singletons. The source material was blood. The receptor source for this set is a woman aged 45-65 years with Graves' hyperthyroidism.

This clonotype was seen more than once but under ten times. The chain couples TRBV6-4 to TRBJ1-2; 7 bases match TRBD1. CDR1 is MRHNA and CDR2 is SNTAGT in the germline V gene. The CDR3 is made up of 15 amino acids. V lost 5 bases to trimming and J lost 1 base; unmatched junction nucleotides: 7. For the CDR3, the DNA is TGTGCCAGCAGTTACGTCCGGGACAGTAACTATGGCTACACCTTC. This encodes CASSYVRDSNYGYTF.

This clonotype showed up many times. This rearrangement joins TRBV6-1 to TRBJ2-7; no definite D call. V dropped 4 bases and J dropped 0 bases, with 13 bases sitting between them. The length of the CDR3 is 15 residues. The V gene's germline CDR1 is MNHNS and CDR2 SASEGT. This CDR3 reads CASSGNWGSSYEQYV. The CDR3, as DNA: TGTGCCAGCAGTGGAAATTGGGGTAGCTCCTACGAGCAGTACGTC.

The sample holds many counts of this clonotype. This chain links TRBV3-1 with TRBJ2-1, with D unclear. The V gene's germline CDR1 is LGHDT and CDR2 YNNKEL (reference sequence). V was pared by 0 bases and J by 9 bases, with 12 bases between. The CDR3 consists of 14 residues. This chain's CDR3 is CASSQDTTSGEQFF. In DNA, the CDR3 is TGTGCCAGCAGCCAAGATACGACATCGGGTGAGCAGTTCTTC.

The chain uses TRBV19 and TRBJ2-3; TRBD2 might be the D (5 bases). This CDR3 spans 15 amino acids. Per germline, CDR1 LNHDA and CDR2 SQIVND (reference sequence). Deletions cut 4 bases from V and 0 bases from J, with 11 bases between. The DNA of the CDR3 is TGTGCCAGTAGTAATCCGGGGTGGAGCACAGATACGCAGTATTTT. It yields the protein CASSNPGWSTDTQYF.

Only a few counts were recorded for this clonotype. V gene TRBV20-1 combines with J gene TRBJ2-7, with a possible D match to TRBD1 (6 bases). V was pared by 0 bases and J by 2 bases, with 11 bases between. This CDR3 comprises 14 residues. CDR1 and CDR2 (germline): DFQATT, SNEGSKA (reference sequence). The CDR3 sequence is CSAREDSHAYEQYF. The CDR3 DNA reads as TGCAGTGCTAGAGAGGACAGCCACGCCTACGAGCAGTACTTC.

The chain recombines TRBV20-1 with TRBJ2-2; D uncertain. With 1 base removed from V and 4 bases from J, the gap between germline ends came to 7 bases. The CDR3 totals 13 residues. From germline, CDR1 is DFQATT and CDR2 SNEGSKA (reference sequence). Here the CDR3 reads CSARVPFTGELFF. The CDR3 DNA reads TGCAGTGCTAGAGTACCATTCACCGGGGAGCTGTTTTTT.

As concerns this clonotype: One base away lies a much larger clone, so this may be a sequencing read error. The rearrangement joins TRBV14 to TRBJ1-4; D remains ambiguous. This CDR3 has 15 residues. Germline V gene sequence: CDR1 SGHDN, CDR2 FVKESK. Trimming stripped 5 bases from V and 4 bases from J, with 14 bases between. The CDR3, as DNA: TGTGCCAGCAGCGCAGACATGGATTTTAATGAAAAACTGTTTTTT. Protein sequence: CASSADMDFNEKLFF. Drawing the rest from reference TRBV14 and TRBJ1-4, the complete variable domain is EAGVTQFPSHSVIEKGQTVTLRCDPISGHDNLYWYRRVMGKEIKFLLHFVKESKQDESGMPNNRFLAERTGGTYSTLKVQPAELEDSGVYFCASSADMDFNEKLFFGSGTQLSVL.

This chain links TRBV11-2 with TRBJ2-3; 9 nucleotides agree with TRBD2. The CDR3 length is 18 residues. V lost 5 bases, J lost 8 bases, and 20 bases stayed unmatched. Germline V gene data show CDR1 as SGHAT and CDR2 as FQNNGV. The CDR3 reads CASSPLRRVAGAKATQYF. DNA for the CDR3: TGTGCCAGCAGCCCCCTCCGTCGGGTAGCGGGAGCTAAGGCTACGCAGTATTTT.

The table lists this clonotype with a few counts. The chain couples TRBV3-1 to TRBJ2-5, with 7 bases lining up with TRBD2. Per the germline V gene, CDR1 is LGHDT and CDR2 is YNNKEL (reference sequence). Trimming took 4 bases from V and 7 from J; bases not matched to a gene: 12. CDR3 length: 15 amino acids. The CDR3: CASSPDLAAGGTQYF. DNA of the CDR3: TGTGCCAGCAGCCCCGATCTAGCGGCCGGGGGGACCCAGTACTTC.

The chain is built from TRBV7-9 and TRBJ2-2; D remains unclear. CDR3 length: 17 amino acids. CDR1 and CDR2 (germline): SEHNR, FQNEAQ (reference sequence). Trimming took 3 bases from V and 8 from J, leaving 22 bases between them. In DNA form, the CDR3 reads TGTGCCAGCAGCTTGGTCGAGTTTCCCCGCCTTACTGGGGAGCTGTTTTTT. It yields the protein CASSLVEFPRLTGELFF.

In this sample, this clonotype turned up many times. The chain joins TRBV2 to TRBJ2-7, with 11 bases aligning to TRBD2. The CDR3 runs to 16 residues. The J segment lost 5 bases and the V segment lost 7 bases, leaving 13 bases of the junction unmatched. Germline-derived CDR1 and CDR2 are SNHLY and FYNNEI. CDR3 coding DNA: TGTGCCAGCACCACTATTAGCGGGAGGGCTTTCAACGAGCAGTACTTC. This gives the protein CASTTISGRAFNEQYF.

This clonotype has a handful of counts. The J gene is TRBJ2-3, the V gene TRBV5-1; 7 nucleotides agree with TRBD2. Germline-derived CDR1 and CDR2 are SGHRS and YFSETQ. The V gene end was trimmed by 7 bases and the J gene end by 2 bases; junction bases not matched to a gene: 1. The CDR3 covers 12 residues. This CDR3 reads CASGTNTDTQYF. For the CDR3, the DNA is TGCGCCAGCGGGACTAACACAGATACGCAGTATTTT.

This clonotype was seen repeatedly, ten times or more. The chain is built from TRBV27 and TRBJ1-4, with TRBD1 matching over 7 bases. Germline CDR1 is MNHEY and CDR2 is SMNVEV (reference sequence). V dropped 0 bases and J dropped 0; count of bases not matched to a gene: 7. CDR3 length: 18 residues. In DNA, the CDR3 is TGTGCCAGCAGTTTATCCCTCCCCACAGGGGCAACTAATGAAAAACTGTTTTTT. Protein product: CASSLSLPTGATNEKLFF. Supplemented by reference TRBV27 and TRBJ1-4, the full variable domain reads EAQVTQNPRYLITVTGKKLTVTCSQNMNHEYMSWYRQDPGLGLRQIYYSMNVEVTDKGDVPEGYKVSRKEKRNFPLILESPSPNQTSLYFCASSLSLPTGATNEKLFFGSGTQLSVL.

Turning to this clonotype: A much larger clonotype is one base distant, so this may be a read error. The genes are TRBV7-8 and TRBJ2-7; perhaps TRBD2 as D (6 bases). V lost 6 bases to trimming and J lost 3 bases, with 18 bases between them. This CDR3 comprises 15 residues. Germline V gene data show CDR1 as SGHVS and CDR2 as FQNEAQ. CDR3 residues: CASSTEGTLSYEQYF. The CDR3 DNA sequence: TGTGCCAGCAGTACTGAGGGGACTCTGAGCTACGAGCAGTACTTC.

This clonotype has more than one count but fewer than ten. V and J are TRBV6-1 and TRBJ1-6; D gene unclear. Trimming removed 3 bases at V and 9 bases at J, with 15 bases between. Germline CDR1 and CDR2: MNHNS and SASEGT. CDR3 length: 15 residues. Written as DNA, the CDR3 is TGTGCCAGCAGTGAGCCGCCAAGATTCGGTTCACCCCTCCACTTT. It encodes CASSEPPRFGSPLHF.

The chain is built from TRBV5-5 and TRBJ1-2; D is possibly TRBD1 (5 bases). Trimming took off 0 bases at V and 8 bases at J, with 14 bases between the two ends. The length of the CDR3 is 14 residues. Germline loops: CDR1 SGHKS, CDR2 YYEKEE (reference sequence). In nucleotides, the CDR3 is TGTGCCAGCAGCTTGGCAGGGAATGGAGACGGCTACACCTTC. Residues: CASSLAGNGDGYTF.

The chain carries TRBV7-6 and TRBJ1-5; TRBD1 matches 9 bases. Germline V CDR1 and CDR2: SGHVS, FNYEAQ. V lost 5 bases, J lost 1 base, and 9 bases stayed unmatched. The CDR3 totals 17 residues. CDR3 nucleotide sequence: TGTGCCAGCAGCCTTGGACAGGGGTTCTTGAGCAATCAGCCCCAGCATTTT. Amino acids: CASSLGQGFLSNQPQHF.

The J gene is TRBJ2-1, the V gene TRBV5-1; D unresolved. The CDR3 is 13 amino acids. Germline CDR1 SGHRS, CDR2 YFSETQ. V was pared by 0 bases and J by 7 bases, with 8 bases between. The CDR3 loop reads CASSLDRRNEQFF. The CDR3 bases are TGCGCCAGCAGCTTGGATAGGCGGAATGAGCAGTTCTTC. The complete variable domain, with remaining parts taken from reference TRBV5-1 and TRBJ2-1, reads KAGVTQTPRYLIKTRGQQVTLSCSPISGHRSVSWYQQTPGQGLQFLFEYFSETQRNKGNFPGRFSGRQFSNSRSEMNVSTLELGDSALYLCASSLDRRNEQFFGPGTRLTVL.